This TCR beta chain comes out of a study of blood T cell repertoires in COVID-19. Overall study: Sites in the United States, Italy and Spain provided acute and convalescent COVID-19 samples. T cells, B-cell-depleted T cells, or PBMCs provided the cDNA or gDNA that served as material.

Trimming took 3 bases from V and 4 from J; bases not matched to a gene: 8. This CDR3 has 16 residues. CDR1 is WSHSY, CDR2 SAAADI, per germline. Enrolled during active infection, Seattle patients were then followed longitudinally. Source study methods: Amplification with reference gene primers provided the estimates of nucleated cell counts. The table came from immunoSEQ multiplex PCR; TCRdb's copy has only in-frame clones and leaves some out. For V, J and clone size, that table is used; D and trimming come from the DNA. Among some 230,000 clones listed, 70% to 90% were seen once. The receptor's source is a woman in her forties or fifties with COVID-19, enrolled during active disease. This chain uses TRBV10-2 with TRBJ2-3; 9 bases are shared with TRBD2. The sequenced material came from peripheral blood. CDR3 protein: CASSESGGGAADTQYF. CDR3 in DNA: TGCGCCAGCAGTGAATCGGGCGGGGGGGCCGCAGATACGCAGTATTTT.